This entry lists 32 T cell receptor beta chains sequenced from one sample in a study of tumor T cells in aggressive B-cell lymphoma. Some clones are missing from TCRdb's copy, which holds only in-frame ones; the method was immunoSEQ multiplex PCR. The data hold about 3,200 clones, with 85% to 95% observed a single time. The specimen sequenced was tumor tissue. The receptors derive from an adult with diffuse large B cell lymphoma.

This chain links TRBV2 with TRBJ1-5; possibly TRBD1 for D (5 bases). CDR3 size: 14 residues. V lost 1 base, J lost 4 bases, and 8 bases lay in between. Germline V gene lookup returns CDR1 SNHLY and CDR2 FYNNEI. The CDR3 DNA reads TGTGCCAGCAGTGAAGACGGGGGAAATCAGCCCCAGCATTTT. This translates into CASSEDGGNQPQHF.

This clone was observed a few times. The rearrangement joins TRBV5-1 to TRBJ2-7, with 8 nucleotides matching TRBD1. Trimming at V came to 2 bases and at J to 7 bases, leaving 5 bases not matched to a gene. The CDR3 extends over 13 amino acids. Germline values: CDR1 SGHRS, CDR2 YFSETQ. CDR3 amino acids: CASSFARGQEQYF. CDR3 in DNA: TGCGCCAGCAGCTTCGCCAGGGGGCAGGAGCAGTACTTC.

The rearrangement uses TRBV5-1 and TRBJ2-2; D is undetermined. Germline values: CDR1 SGHRS, CDR2 YFSETQ. The CDR3 runs to 18 residues. Deletions cut 0 bases from V and 6 bases from J, with 21 bases between. The CDR3 DNA reads TGCGCCAGCAGCTTGGCCTTCCCGCACCTTGCGGCCCCCGGGGAGCTGTTTTTT. It translates to CASSLAFPHLAAPGELFF.

This chain links TRBV28 with TRBJ2-7; 12 bases agree with TRBD2. Germline CDR1 is MDHEN and CDR2 is SYDVKM. The ends lost 3 bases at V and 5 bases at J; junction bases unmatched: 5. The CDR3 has 15 amino acids. In DNA form, the CDR3 reads TGTGCCAGCAGTTTCTGGACTAGCGGGATCAACGAGCAGTACTTC. Translated: CASSFWTSGINEQYF. Using reference TRBV28 and TRBJ2-7 for the parts outside the CDR3, the full variable domain is DVKVTQSSRYLVKRTGEKVFLECVQDMDHENMFWYRQDPGLGLRLIYFSYDVKMKEKGDIPEGYSVSREKKERFSLILESASTNQTSMYLCASSFWTSGINEQYFGPGTRLTVT.

The gene calls are TRBV19 and TRBJ2-1; 8 bases align to TRBD2. The CDR3 has 14 residues. Germline V gene sequence: CDR1 LNHDA, CDR2 SQIVND (reference sequence). V was clipped by 5 bases and J by 4 bases; unmatched bases: 4. CDR3 sequence: CASSYPGGYNEQFF. As DNA, the CDR3 is TGTGCCAGTAGTTATCCGGGAGGGTACAATGAGCAGTTCTTC.

This chain uses TRBV19 with TRBJ2-2; possibly TRBD1 for D (6 bases). Trimming cost V 4 bases and J 0 bases, with 18 bases left between them. There are 18 residues in the CDR3. The germline CDR1 and CDR2 sequences are LNHDA and SQIVND (reference sequence). CDR3 residues: CASSRDNQPIANTGELFF. CDR3 in DNA: TGTGCCAGTAGTAGGGACAATCAACCTATCGCGAACACCGGGGAGCTGTTTTTT.

V usage is TRBV28 and J usage is TRBJ1-5; 8 bases agree with TRBD1. Germline loops: CDR1 MDHEN, CDR2 SYDVKM. The length of the CDR3 is 15 residues. Trimming removed 5 bases from V and 1 base from J; junction bases left unmatched: 4. The CDR3 coding sequence is TGTGCCAGCAGTCTTACAGGGGGGAGCAATCAGCCCCAGCATTTT. Protein: CASSLTGGSNQPQHF. The variable domain in full, completed from reference TRBV28 and TRBJ1-5, reads DVKVTQSSRYLVKRTGEKVFLECVQDMDHENMFWYRQDPGLGLRLIYFSYDVKMKEKGDIPEGYSVSREKKERFSLILESASTNQTSMYLCASSLTGGSNQPQHFGDGTRLSIL.

The genes are TRBV5-1 and TRBJ2-3; no clear D. Trimming removed 3 bases from V and 4 bases from J, with 9 bases in between. The germline V gene has CDR1 SGHRS and CDR2 YFSETQ. There are 13 residues in the CDR3. The CDR3 DNA follows: TGCGCCAGCAGCTCGTCCGGTCCAGATACGCAGTATTTT. It codes for CASSSSGPDTQYF. Variable domain in full (rest from reference TRBV5-1 and TRBJ2-3): KAGVTQTPRYLIKTRGQQVTLSCSPISGHRSVSWYQQTPGQGLQFLFEYFSETQRNKGNFPGRFSGRQFSNSRSEMNVSTLELGDSALYLCASSSSGPDTQYFGPGTRLTVL.

The chain has TRBV4-2 and TRBJ2-2, with a possible D match to TRBD1 (7 bases). CDR1 LGHNA and CDR2 YNFKEQ come from the germline V gene. This CDR3 comprises 17 residues. Between the trimmed V and J ends, which lost 2 bases and 4 bases, there was a span of 17 bases. CDR3 nucleotide sequence: TGTGCCAGCAGCCAATTAAGGGGGGACAGAGCCACCGGGGAGCTGTTTTTT. This gives the protein CASSQLRGDRATGELFF.

The table lists this clone with a count of one. This chain joins TRBV13 and TRBJ2-3; 13 bases map to TRBD2. The germline CDR1 and CDR2 sequences are PRHDT and FYEKMQ (reference sequence). The junction had 8 bases not matched to a gene; V was cut back by 0 bases and J by 2 bases. The CDR3 spans 19 residues. The CDR3 sequence: CASSLGRLAGGGATDTQYF. The CDR3 DNA sequence: TGTGCCAGCAGCTTAGGCCGACTAGCGGGAGGAGGGGCCACAGATACGCAGTATTTT.

The chain combines TRBV27 with TRBJ2-7, with 7 bases aligning to TRBD1. Germline V CDR1 and CDR2: MNHEY, SMNVEV (reference sequence). There are 13 residues in the CDR3. V gave up 5 bases and J gave up 3 bases; unmatched junction bases: 4. Written as DNA, the CDR3 is TGTGCCAGCAGTCTAGGGGACAGCTACGAGCAGTACTTC. Its translation is CASSLGDSYEQYF.

Concerning this clone itself: One junction end does not reproduce the germline sequence, and a read error may be involved. This sequence joins TRBV7-6 and TRBJ2-3, with D unclear. The CDR3 runs to 13 residues. The germline CDR1 and CDR2 sequences are SGHVS and FNYEAQ. CDR3 DNA: TGTGCCAGCAGCTTAGTATTCGGAGATACACAGTATTTT. It encodes CASSLVFGDTQYF.

This chain connects TRBV29-1 to TRBJ1-5, with 7 bases matching TRBD1. Germline values: CDR1 SQVTM, CDR2 ANQGSEA. Trimming removed 6 bases from V and 4 bases from J; junction bases left unmatched: 6. CDR3 length equals 13 residues. DNA for the CDR3: TGCAGCGTACGACAGGGTGGAAATCAGCCCCAGCATTTT. Its translation is CSVRQGGNQPQHF.

V gene TRBV30 combines with J gene TRBJ2-1, with 9 bases aligning to TRBD1. Unmatched junction bases numbered 6, after V lost 0 bases and J lost 0 bases. The CDR3 contains 17 residues. CDR1 is GTSNPN and CDR2 is SVGIG in the germline V gene (reference sequence). Here the CDR3 reads CAWSVPGQGSSYNEQFF. The DNA of the CDR3 is TGTGCCTGGAGTGTCCCGGGACAGGGTAGCTCCTACAATGAGCAGTTCTTC.

V gene TRBV13 combines with J gene TRBJ1-2, with 7 positions matching TRBD1. Germline assignment: CDR1 PRHDT and CDR2 FYEKMQ (reference sequence). The CDR3 consists of 14 residues. The ends lost 2 bases at V and 8 bases at J; junction bases unmatched: 8. The CDR3 protein is CASSLLTRGQGYTF. The CDR3 DNA follows: TGTGCCAGCAGCTTACTCACTAGGGGGCAGGGCTACACCTTC.

The chain recombines TRBV5-1 with TRBJ2-5; D perhaps matches TRBD1 (5 bases). The V gene lost 4 bases and the J gene lost 4 bases, with 11 bases spanning the gap. The germline V gene has CDR1 SGHRS and CDR2 YFSETQ. CDR3 length: 13 amino acids. DNA of the CDR3: TGCGCCAGCAGCGGCAGGGAAGGAGAGACCCAGTACTTC. It codes for CASSGREGETQYF.

The V and J genes are TRBV7-3 and TRBJ2-7; TRBD1 matches 9 bases. In germline, CDR1 is SGHTA, CDR2 FQGTGA. The CDR3 is 16 amino acids. The J segment lost 1 base and the V segment lost 2 bases, leaving 6 bases of the junction unmatched. DNA for the CDR3: TGTGCCAGCAGCTTAGGGGTTGGGACAGGGTCCTACGAGCAGTACTTC. This encodes CASSLGVGTGSYEQYF.

The V gene is TRBV18, the J gene TRBJ2-3, with 10 bases identical to TRBD2. The V gene's germline CDR1 is KGHSH and CDR2 LQKENI. V gave up 3 bases and J gave up 1 base; unmatched junction bases: 4. The CDR3 has 16 amino acids. CDR3 sequence: CASSPQAGGRTDTQYF. In DNA form, the CDR3 reads TGTGCCAGCTCACCTCAAGCGGGAGGGCGCACAGATACGCAGTATTTT.

Remarks on this clone: Other DNA variants within this sample encode the same CDR3. This chain joins TRBV6-5 and TRBJ1-1; D not resolved. The CDR3 loop spans 14 amino acids. Trimming removed 4 bases from V and 10 bases from J, with 19 bases in between. Germline lookup yields CDR1 MNHEY and CDR2 SVGAGI. The CDR3 coding sequence is TGTGCCAGCAGTTCCCTGGGCAGAATCTTGGGAGCTTTCTTT. Residues: CASSSLGRILGAFF.

The V call is TRBV5-1, the J call TRBJ2-5, with D perhaps matching TRBD2 (7 bases). The CDR3 covers 16 residues. Trimming cost V 3 bases and J 4 bases, with 19 bases left between them. In germline, CDR1 is SGHRS, CDR2 YFSETQ. The CDR3 bases are TGCGCCAGCAGCTCCCTAGCGGCAGGGGCCAGAGAGACCCAGTACTTC. It specifies CASSSLAAGARETQYF.

As regards this clone: A junction end diverges from the germline sequence, so it may reflect a read error. The chain uses TRBV18 and TRBJ1-1; D might be TRBD1 (5 bases). The germline V gene has CDR1 KGHSH and CDR2 LQKENI. CDR3 length equals 14 residues. The DNA for the CDR3 is TGTGTCAGCTCACCGGGGCAGCCGGGGGATTCAGCTTTCTTT. Encoded protein: CVSSPGQPGDSAFF.

This sequence joins TRBV27 and TRBJ1-1, with unresolved D. Trimming pared 2 bases from V and 4 bases from J, leaving 11 bases between. There are 14 residues in the CDR3. Germline-derived CDR1 and CDR2 are MNHEY and SMNVEV (reference sequence). The CDR3: CASSLIPGGTEAFF. CDR3 bases: TGTGCCAGCAGTTTAATACCGGGAGGCACTGAAGCTTTCTTT.

This clone was counted a few times. V usage is TRBV15 and J usage is TRBJ2-6; the D gene is possibly TRBD1 (6 bases). This CDR3 contains 17 residues. Trimming pared 3 bases from V and 2 bases from J, leaving 14 bases between. Germline-derived CDR1 and CDR2 are LNHNV and YYDKDF (reference sequence). The CDR3 nucleotides are TGTGCCACCAGCAGCGGGTGGTCAGGGGCTGGGGCCAACGTCCTGACTTTC. It specifies CATSSGWSGAGANVLTF.

With regard to this clone: The same CDR3 arises from other DNA sequences in this sample as well. The chain combines TRBV6-5 with TRBJ1-1; D is uncertain. Looked up from germline, CDR1 is MNHEY and CDR2 is SVGAGI. The CDR3 runs 14 residues. Deletions cut 4 bases from V and 10 bases from J, with 19 bases between. The CDR3 reads CASSSLGRILGAFF. The DNA of the CDR3 is TGTGCCAGCAGTTCCCTGGGCAGAATTTTGGGAGCTTTCTTT.

This clone has only one observation. The genes are TRBV7-6 and TRBJ2-7; 11 bases agree with TRBD2. V gave up 5 bases and J gave up 0 bases; unmatched junction bases: 6. The germline V gene has CDR1 SGHVS and CDR2 FNYEAQ. The CDR3 extends over 16 amino acids. For the CDR3, the DNA is TGTGCCAGCAGCATTAGCGGGAGGGCCCCCTCCTACGAGCAGTACTTC. Amino acid sequence: CASSISGRAPSYEQYF.

The chain joins TRBV5-1 to TRBJ2-3; 9 positions agree with TRBD1. The CDR3 covers 16 residues. CDR1 SGHRS and CDR2 YFSETQ come from the germline V gene. Trimming at V came to 2 bases and at J to 1 base, leaving 5 bases not matched to a gene. CDR3 amino acids: CASSLQGAAGTDTQYF. The CDR3 DNA is TGCGCCAGCAGCTTACAGGGGGCTGCGGGCACAGATACGCAGTATTTT.

The genes are TRBV19 and TRBJ2-7; the D gene is possibly TRBD2 (5 bases). Trimming cost V 5 bases and J 3 bases, with 17 bases left between them. This CDR3 spans 15 amino acids. The germline V gene has CDR1 LNHDA and CDR2 SQIVND (reference sequence). The CDR3 protein is CASSWSGSTGYEQYF. The CDR3 DNA reads TGTGCCAGTAGTTGGTCGGGGAGCACTGGCTACGAGCAGTACTTC.

The CDR3, as DNA: TGTGCCAGCGCTGTAACAGGCCAAGAGACCCAGTACTTC. This encodes CASAVTGQETQYF. The rearrangement uses TRBV6-1 and TRBJ2-5, with a tentative D call TRBD1 (5 bases). This CDR3 contains 13 residues. V gave up 8 bases and J gave up 1 base, with 11 bases separating them. Germline CDR1 is MNHNS and CDR2 is SASEGT.

This rearrangement joins TRBV6-5 to TRBJ1-5, with 9 bases matching TRBD1. The J segment lost 4 bases and the V segment lost 6 bases, leaving 7 bases of the junction unmatched. The CDR3 consists of 15 residues. Germline V gene sequence: CDR1 MNHEY, CDR2 SVGAGI. The CDR3: CASSPGTGRNQPQHF. In nucleotides, the CDR3 is TGTGCCAGCAGCCCTGGGACAGGGCGGAATCAGCCCCAGCATTTT.

J is TRBJ2-7 and V is TRBV2; possibly TRBD1 for D (6 bases). The germline V gene encodes CDR1 SNHLY and CDR2 FYNNEI. The CDR3 has 15 amino acids. The germline V and J ends were trimmed by 1 base and 6 bases, with 16 bases remaining between them. CDR3 amino acids: CASSEGTVAPAEQYF. As DNA, the CDR3 is TGTGCCAGCAGTGAAGGGACAGTAGCGCCGGCCGAGCAGTACTTC.

The chain couples TRBV5-6 to TRBJ2-7; 7 nucleotides line up with TRBD1. Germline CDR1 and CDR2: SGHDT and YYEEEE. V shed 5 bases, J shed 2 bases, and the junction held 4 bases outside the gene matches. The CDR3 runs to 13 residues. The DNA for the CDR3 is TGTGCCAGCAGATTACAGGGGACCTACGAGCAGTACTTC. This gives the protein CASRLQGTYEQYF.

The chain joins TRBV11-2 to TRBJ1-5; unclear D gene. The CDR3 length is 13 residues. With 3 bases removed from V and 7 bases from J, the gap between germline ends came to 10 bases. Per germline, CDR1 SGHAT and CDR2 FQNNGV. CDR3 DNA: TGTGCCAGCAGCTTTGGGTACGGGCAGCCCCAGCATTTT. Protein: CASSFGYGQPQHF.